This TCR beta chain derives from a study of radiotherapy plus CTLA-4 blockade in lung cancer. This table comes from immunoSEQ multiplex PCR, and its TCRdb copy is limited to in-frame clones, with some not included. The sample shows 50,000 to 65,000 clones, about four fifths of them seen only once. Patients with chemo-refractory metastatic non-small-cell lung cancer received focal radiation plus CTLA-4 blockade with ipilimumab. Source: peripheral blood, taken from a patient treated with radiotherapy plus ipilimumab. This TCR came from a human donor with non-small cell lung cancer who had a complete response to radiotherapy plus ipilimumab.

CDR3 DNA sequence: TGTGCCAGCAGCTTAAGACAGGGGAACACTGAAGCTTTCTTT. Its protein is CASSLRQGNTEAFF. This rearrangement joins TRBV7-8 to TRBJ1-1; 7 positions match TRBD1. Per germline, CDR1 SGHVS and CDR2 FQNEAQ. This CDR3 is 14 amino acids long. J was trimmed by 1 base and V by 2 bases; bases with no gene match: 1. Using reference TRBV7-8 and TRBJ1-1 for the parts outside the CDR3, the full variable domain is GAGVSQSPRYKVAKRGQDVALRCDPISGHVSLFWYQQALGQGPEFLTYFQNEAQLDKSGLPSDRFFAERPEGSVSTLKIQRTQQEDSAVYLCASSLRQGNTEAFFGQGTRLTVV.